The 21 T cell receptor beta chains below all came from one sample that was sequenced in a study of T cell repertoires in ileal Crohn's disease. TCRdb keeps only in-frame clones here, not all; method: immunoSEQ multiplex PCR. The table shows about 17,000 clones, with less than 90% occurring only once. Sequences were obtained from ileal tissue. Receptor source: an adult with Crohn's disease.

The chain uses TRBV5-4 and TRBJ1-1; 7 bases fit TRBD1. The CDR3 sequence is 13 residues long. Per the germline V gene, CDR1 is SGHNT and CDR2 is YYREEE (reference sequence). V lost 5 bases and J lost 8; bases outside the gene matches: 9. CDR3 in amino acids: CASRPNRGKEAFF. CDR3 nucleotide sequence: TGTGCCAGCAGGCCGAACAGGGGAAAGGAAGCTTTCTTT.

The V call is TRBV7-9, the J call TRBJ1-5; possibly TRBD1 for D (5 bases). Looked up from germline, CDR1 is SEHNR and CDR2 is FQNEAQ (reference sequence). V lost 1 base, J lost 3 bases, and 10 bases lay in between. There are 15 residues in the CDR3. CDR3 amino acids: CASSLGPGINQPQHF. Here the CDR3 DNA reads TGTGCCAGCAGCTTAGGGCCAGGGATCAATCAGCCCCAGCATTTT. The variable domain in full, with the rest retrieved from reference TRBV7-9 and TRBJ1-5, is DTGVSQNPRHKITKRGQNVTFRCDPISEHNRLYWYRQTLGQGPEFLTYFQNEAQLEKSRLLSDRFSAERPKGSFSTLEIQRTEQGDSAMYLCASSLGPGINQPQHFGDGTRLSIL.

The V call is TRBV6-5, the J call TRBJ1-1; TRBD1 agrees at 7 bases. The CDR3 consists of 14 residues. Trimming cost V 1 base and J 2 bases; bases outside gene matches: 1. Germline loops: CDR1 MNHEY, CDR2 SVGAGI. This CDR3 reads CASSYYRGNTEAFF. Here the CDR3 DNA reads TGTGCCAGCAGTTACTACAGGGGAAACACTGAAGCTTTCTTT.

The chain recombines TRBV5-1 with TRBJ1-1; 7 bases match TRBD1. The CDR3 loop spans 14 amino acids. Trimming at V came to 4 bases and at J to 1 base, leaving 4 bases not matched to a gene. Looked up from germline, CDR1 is SGHRS and CDR2 is YFSETQ. The CDR3 spells CASSVDRENTEAFF. The CDR3 DNA reads TGCGCCAGCAGCGTAGACAGGGAGAACACTGAAGCTTTCTTT.

This clone has only a few counts. The CDR3: CASSLDGGRVRGYTF. The CDR3 bases are TGTGCCAGCAGTTTAGACGGGGGAAGAGTTCGCGGCTACACCTTC. The chain uses TRBV27 and TRBJ1-2, with a tentative D call TRBD1 (5 bases). The length of the CDR3 is 15 residues. CDR1 is MNHEY and CDR2 is SMNVEV in the germline V gene (reference sequence). With 2 bases removed from V and 8 bases from J, the gap between germline ends came to 18 bases.

About this clone: At one boundary the junction diverges from the germline segment, which might be a read error. The same CDR3 also results from other DNA sequences found in this sample. This rearrangement joins TRBV27 to TRBJ2-3, with a tentative D call TRBD1 (6 bases). CDR1 is MNHEY, CDR2 SMNVEV, per germline (reference sequence). The CDR3 runs to 14 residues. The CDR3 DNA reads as TGTGCCACCCTGGGACAATCCTTGCAAGATACACAGTATTTT. This codes for CATLGQSLQDTQYF.

The J gene is TRBJ2-1, the V gene TRBV5-1; 7 bases line up with TRBD1. The germline V gene has CDR1 SGHRS and CDR2 YFSETQ. The CDR3 has 15 residues. Unmatched junction bases numbered 4, after V lost 4 bases and J lost 0 bases. The DNA of the CDR3 is TGCGCCAGCAGCACTGACAGGGCCTCCTACAATGAGCAGTTCTTC. Amino acids: CASSTDRASYNEQFF.

The V gene is TRBV5-6, the J gene TRBJ1-5; D remains ambiguous. Germline assignment: CDR1 SGHDT and CDR2 YYEEEE. Trimming removed 1 base at V and 2 bases at J, with 7 bases between. This CDR3 is 14 amino acids long. Written as DNA, the CDR3 is TGTGCCAGCAGCTTGAGGAGGGGCAATCAGCCCCAGCATTTT. This gives the protein CASSLRRGNQPQHF.

This clone occurred once. CDR3 sequence (DNA): TGTGCCAGTAGTCGAAATCCGGGACATGGCGCCGGGGAGCTGTTTTTT. Residues: CASSRNPGHGAGELFF. V is TRBV19 and J is TRBJ2-2; D may be TRBD1 (6 bases). CDR3 size: 16 residues. Trimming pared 5 bases from V and 6 bases from J, leaving 19 bases between. In germline, CDR1 is LNHDA, CDR2 SQIVND (reference sequence).

This rearrangement joins TRBV29-1 to TRBJ2-3, with 11 bases matching TRBD1. This CDR3 has 15 amino acids. Losses at the gene ends were 1 base for V and 4 bases for J; bases not matched to a gene: 4. CDR1 is SQVTM, CDR2 ANQGSEA, per germline. CDR3 nucleotide sequence: TGCAGCGTTGAAGTTTGGGGACAGGGGGCAGATACGCAGTATTTT. As protein: CSVEVWGQGADTQYF.

The chain uses TRBV19 and TRBJ2-2; 8 bases are a match to TRBD1. Looked up from germline, CDR1 is LNHDA and CDR2 is SQIVND (reference sequence). This CDR3 region has 13 residues. V lost 6 bases and J lost 6; bases outside the gene matches: 3. Here the CDR3 DNA reads TGTGCCAGTAGGGACAGGGTTTCCGGGGAGCTGTTTTTT. It yields the protein CASRDRVSGELFF.

V usage is TRBV7-6 and J usage is TRBJ2-6; 7 bases align to TRBD1. The V gene end was trimmed by 11 bases and the J gene end by 0 bases; junction bases not matched to a gene: 7. The CDR3 runs 15 residues. Germline V gene lookup returns CDR1 SGHVS and CDR2 FNYEAQ. This CDR3 reads CAAGGPISGANVLTF. The CDR3 nucleotides are TGTGCCGCAGGGGGACCCATCTCTGGGGCCAACGTCCTGACTTTC.

In its sample, this clone was seen a few times. The chain combines TRBV7-6 with TRBJ2-2; D possibly corresponds to TRBD2 (7 bases). The V end was cut by 5 bases, the J end by 2 bases, with 15 bases between. The CDR3 runs 16 residues. Germline CDR1 reads SGHVS; CDR2 reads FNYEAQ. DNA for the CDR3: TGTGCCAGCAGCCCCGCGGGGGCCCCTAACACCGGGGAGCTGTTTTTT. Its protein is CASSPAGAPNTGELFF.

V and J are TRBV6-4 and TRBJ2-7; no clear D. The CDR3 covers 11 residues. Trimming pared 4 bases from V and 7 bases from J, leaving 8 bases between. CDR1 and CDR2 from the germline V gene are MRHNA and SNTAGT. Here the CDR3 reads CASSGHKEQYF. In nucleotides, the CDR3 is TGTGCCAGCAGTGGCCACAAGGAGCAGTACTTC.

The chain carries TRBV4-3 and TRBJ1-3; D is uncertain. Germline lookup yields CDR1 LGHNA and CDR2 YSLEER. The CDR3 has 16 residues. V lost 1 base and J lost 0, with 10 bases in between. The CDR3 DNA sequence: TGCGCCAGCAGCCAAGTGTGGCAGGACTCTGGAAACACCATATATTTT. It codes for CASSQVWQDSGNTIYF.

J is TRBJ1-6 and V is TRBV5-6; a possible D gene is TRBD1 (6 bases). The germline V gene has CDR1 SGHDT and CDR2 YYEEEE. V was pared by 3 bases and J by 7 bases, with 14 bases between. CDR3 length equals 15 residues. CDR3 residues: CASSSTGTFNSPLHF. CDR3 nucleotide sequence: TGTGCCAGCAGCTCGACAGGAACATTCAATTCACCCCTCCACTTT.

V is TRBV29-1 and J is TRBJ2-1; TRBD1 matches 9 bases. Germline CDR1 is SQVTM and CDR2 is ANQGSEA. Trimming at V came to 7 bases and at J to 3 bases, leaving 4 bases not matched to a gene. This CDR3 has 13 amino acids. This CDR3 is CSAGTGIYNEQFF. In nucleotides, the CDR3 is TGCAGCGCCGGGACAGGGATCTACAATGAGCAGTTCTTC.

The chain links TRBV9 to TRBJ2-1; 7 nucleotides match TRBD2. V lost 0 bases, J lost 2 bases, and 5 bases stayed unmatched. The CDR3 length is 16 residues. Germline values: CDR1 SGDLS, CDR2 YYNGEE. CDR3 DNA sequence: TGTGCCAGCAGCGTAGGAGCGGGGCCCACCTACAATGAGCAGTTCTTC. Its protein is CASSVGAGPTYNEQFF.

V gene TRBV23-1 combines with J gene TRBJ1-5, with TRBD1 identical over 8 bases. TRBV23-1 is marked as an open reading frame, function uncertain. The junction had 15 bases not matched to a gene; V was cut back by 3 bases and J by 2 bases. The CDR3 is 19 amino acids. The CDR3 DNA follows: TGCGCCAGCAGTCAGGGTAACGGACAGGGAAGATATGGCAATCAGCCCCAGCATTTT. Translation gives CASSQGNGQGRYGNQPQHF.

This chain joins TRBV11-2 and TRBJ2-7; D remains unclear. CDR3 length equals 14 residues. Germline assignment: CDR1 SGHAT and CDR2 FQNNGV. V lost 3 bases, J lost 3 bases, and 12 bases lay in between. The CDR3 reads CASSLGAANYEQYF. The CDR3 bases are TGTGCCAGCAGCTTGGGTGCGGCAAACTACGAGCAGTACTTC.

V is TRBV18 and J is TRBJ1-2; D gene ambiguous. V was cut by 2 bases and J by 2 bases, with 6 bases left in between. Germline CDR1 KGHSH, CDR2 LQKENI. The CDR3 is 13 amino acids. CDR3 nucleotide sequence: TGTGCCAGCTCACCAGAACGGAACTATGGCTACACCTTC. It is translated as CASSPERNYGYTF.